Listed below are T cell receptor beta chains from one sample, sequenced in a study of OX40 agonist ivuxolimab in advanced cancers. Only in-frame clones appear in the TCRdb table, and some are missing; sequencing was by immunoSEQ multiplex PCR. The sample contains around 70,000 clones, about 83% of which appear only once. The material sequenced was CD4+ or CD8+ T cells sorted from blood, taken in a trial of the OX40 agonist ivuxolimab. The source is an adult with an advanced solid tumor such as melanoma, head and neck, liver or kidney cancer. Both conserved end residues are part of each CDR3. Fields, in order: clone size, J gene, V gene, CDR3 length, D gene, CDR3 DNA, CDR3 protein. The D gene is left open where the match is weak. Not all rows give a size; the values are once, few, many and, for expanded clones, a class.

NA | TRBJ2-1 | TRBV4-3 | 14 | NA | TGCGCCAGCAGCCAATTTGGTGTAGACAATGAGCAGTTCTTC | CASSQFGVDNEQFF
NA | TRBJ2-5 | TRBV7-9 | 17 | NA | TGTGCCAGCAGCTTAGGGGTGAGGGCCGATTCTCCTGAGACCCAGTACTTC | CASSLGVRADSPETQYF
NA | TRBJ1-6 | TRBV9 | 14 | NA | TGTGCCAGCAGCCTCTTTTGGGGGAATTCACCCCTCCACTTT | CASSLFWGNSPLHF
NA | TRBJ2-5 | TRBV6-1 | 14 | TRBD2 | TGTGCCAGCAGTCCACCTAGCGGGGTAGAGACCCAGTACTTC | CASSPPSGVETQYF
few | TRBJ1-1 | TRBV7-9 | 11 | NA | TGTGCCAGCAGCTCAGGGGCGGTGGCTTTCTTT | CASSSGAVAFF
NA | TRBJ2-7 | TRBV5-1 | 14 | NA | TGCGCCAGCAAAAAGGATCCCTCCTCCTACGAGCAGTACTTC | CASKKDPSSYEQYF
once | TRBJ1-4 | TRBV4-2 | 13 | NA | TGTGCCAGCAGCGACGGGACGGCCGAAAAACTGTTTTTT | CASSDGTAEKLFF
NA | TRBJ2-7 | TRBV11-3 | 14 | NA | TGTGCCAGCAGCTCCTACGGACGGCCCTACGAGCAGTACTTC | CASSSYGRPYEQYF
NA | TRBJ2-1 | TRBV5-1 | 16 | NA | TGCGCCAGCAGCGTGGCGTCCGATACAATCTACAATGAGCAGTTCTTC | CASSVASDTIYNEQFF
NA | TRBJ1-6 | TRBV11-2 | 13 | NA | TGTGCCAGCAGCTTAGATTGGGGTTCACCCCTCCACTTT | CASSLDWGSPLHF
NA | TRBJ2-5 | TRBV6-6 | 13 | NA | TGTGCCAGCATGCCCGGGGGACAAGAGACCCAGTACTTC | CASMPGGQETQYF
NA | TRBJ2-3 | TRBV19 | 13 | NA | TGTGCCAGTAGTCGGCTAGTAACAGATACGCAGTATTTT | CASSRLVTDTQYF
once | TRBJ1-1 | TRBV6-6 | 12 | NA | TGTGCCAGCAGTTACGTCCGGGGTGAAGCTTTCTTT | CASSYVRGEAFF
NA | TRBJ2-3 | TRBV15 | 13 | NA | TGTGCCACCAGCAGAGAGGCGGGTTTCGCGCAGTATTTT | CATSREAGFAQYF
NA | TRBJ2-1 | TRBV6-1 | 15 | TRBD1 | TGTGCCAGCAGGGGACAGGGGGGCTCCTACAATGAGCAGTTCTTC | CASRGQGGSYNEQFF
NA | TRBJ1-5 | TRBV29-1 | 12 | NA | TGCAGCGTCGGGGGTGGCAATCAGCCCCAGCATTTT | CSVGGGNQPQHF
NA | TRBJ2-1 | TRBV4-1 | 17 | TRBD2 | TGCGCCAGCAGCCAAGATTACAGCGGGGGGGCCTACAATGAGCAGTTCTTC | CASSQDYSGGAYNEQFF
NA | TRBJ2-3 | TRBV6-4 | 15 | NA | TGTGCCAGCAGTGATCGGGCTAGCGGCACAGATACGCAGTATTTT | CASSDRASGTDTQYF
NA | TRBJ1-2 | TRBV7-8 | 14 | NA | TGTGCCAGCACCCCGAGAGGGGAAGGCTATGGCTACACCTTC | CASTPRGEGYGYTF
NA | TRBJ2-7 | TRBV4-3 | 17 | TRBD2 | TGCGCCAGCAGCCAAGATACCTGGACTAGCGGGAGGTACGAGCAGTACTTC | CASSQDTWTSGRYEQYF
NA | TRBJ2-7 | TRBV5-4 | 15 | TRBD2 | TGTGCCAGCAGCTTGAGCGGGAGCCAGCCCTCCGAGCAGTACTTC | CASSLSGSQPSEQYF
NA | TRBJ2-7 | TRBV7-3 | 15 | TRBD1 | TGTGCCAGCAGCCCGACAGGGCTTAGCTCCTACGAGCAGTACTTC | CASSPTGLSSYEQYF
NA | TRBJ1-2 | TRBV7-2 | 15 | NA | TGTGCCAGCGGCGACCGGACCGAGGCTTTCTATGGCTACACCTTC | CASGDRTEAFYGYTF
NA | TRBJ2-3 | TRBV11-1 | 15 | NA | TGTGCCAGCAGCCCCAGTGATTATAGCACAGATACGCAGTATTTT | CASSPSDYSTDTQYF
NA | TRBJ1-6 | TRBV2 | 14 | NA | TGTGCCAGCAGGGCAGGGCCCGTGAATTCACCCCTCCACTTT | CASRAGPVNSPLHF
few | TRBJ1-5 | TRBV30 | 15 | NA | TGTGCCTGGAGTGTACGAGGGGTACAACGTCAGCCCCAGCATTTT | CAWSVRGVQRQPQHF
NA | TRBJ2-4 | TRBV2 | 14 | TRBD2 | TGTGCCAGCAGTGTGGGCGGGGGGGCGAACATTCAGTACTTC | CASSVGGGANIQYF
NA | TRBJ1-2 | TRBV5-8 | 17 | TRBD1 | TGTGCCAGCAACTCACGGATGGGCGACAGGGCAAACTATGGCTACACCTTC | CASNSRMGDRANYGYTF
once | TRBJ1-2 | TRBV7-8 | 12 | NA | TGTGCCAGCAGCTTAGGATCCCGCCGCTACACCTTC | CASSLGSRRYTF
NA | TRBJ2-7 | TRBV5-4 | 15 | NA | TGTGCCAGCAGCTTGGCATACAGGGGGGGCTACGAGCAGTACTTC | CASSLAYRGGYEQYF
once | TRBJ2-7 | TRBV6-1 | 12 | NA | TGTGCCTCAGGCAGGGGAGGCTACGAGCAGTACTTC | CASGRGGYEQYF
once | TRBJ2-4 | TRBV27 | 16 | NA | TGTGCCAGCAGTTGGTCGAGACCCACGGCCAAAAACATTCAGTACTTC | CASSWSRPTAKNIQYF
NA | TRBJ2-7 | TRBV27 | 14 | NA | TGTGCCAGCAGTTTACACAGTGGATACTACGAGCAGTACTTC | CASSLHSGYYEQYF
NA | TRBJ2-2 | TRBV19 | 14 | NA | TGTGCCAGTAGTCTGGCAGGGGGGACCGGGGAGCTGTTTTTT | CASSLAGGTGELFF
NA | TRBJ1-3 | TRBV6-1 | 14 | NA | TGTGCCAGCAGTGAGAGGCATTCTGGAAACACCATATATTTT | CASSERHSGNTIYF
NA | TRBJ2-6 | TRBV7-3 | 17 | TRBD2 | TGTGCCAGCAGCCCAGCGGGGTCACGGTCTGGGGCCAACGTCCTGACTTTC | CASSPAGSRSGANVLTF
NA | TRBJ2-3 | TRBV6-1 | 16 | NA | TGTGCCAGCAGTGAAGCCCCCAGGGGGGGAACAGATACGCAGTATTTT | CASSEAPRGGTDTQYF
NA | TRBJ1-1 | TRBV5-1 | 13 | NA | TGCGCCAGCAGCTTGGATCGTAATTCCGCAGCTTTCTTT | CASSLDRNSAAFF
NA | TRBJ1-2 | TRBV5-6 | 12 | NA | TGTGCCAGCAGGCGGGCACTCGGGGGCTACACCTTC | CASRRALGGYTF
NA | TRBJ1-5 | TRBV5-1 | 15 | TRBD1 | TGCGCCAGCAGCTTCGGGACAGGGAAGAATCAGCCCCAGCATTTT | CASSFGTGKNQPQHF
NA | TRBJ2-3 | TRBV10-1 | 15 | TRBD2 | TGCGCCACCTCCGGGACTAGCGGGGGTTTAAATACGCAGTATTTT | CATSGTSGGLNTQYF
NA | TRBJ2-1 | TRBV18 | 15 | TRBD2 | TGTGCCAGCTCACCGAAGCGGGGGGTGGTAGTAGAGCAGTTCTTC | CASSPKRGVVVEQFF
once | TRBJ2-3 | TRBV11-2 | 15 | TRBD2 | TGTGCCAGCAGTTCGAGCGGGAGACGGGCAGATACGCAGTATTTT | CASSSSGRRADTQYF
NA | TRBJ2-3 | TRBV4-1 | 17 | TRBD1 | TGCGCCAGCAGCCAGGGGCAGGGGGTCTTTACCACAGATACGCAGTATTTT | CASSQGQGVFTTDTQYF
once | TRBJ1-5 | TRBV30 | 13 | NA | TGTGCCTGGAGTGAAAACGGGAATCAGCCCCAGCATTTT | CAWSENGNQPQHF
NA | TRBJ2-3 | TRBV4-3 | 13 | NA | TGCGCCAGCAGCCAAGATCAACGGGCCCAGCAGTATTTT | CASSQDQRAQQYF
NA | TRBJ1-4 | TRBV6-1 | 14 | NA | TGTGCCAGCAGTGCACCCCGCGAGGGTGAAAAACTGTTTTTT | CASSAPREGEKLFF
NA | TRBJ2-5 | TRBV6-6 | 14 | TRBD2 | TGTGCCAGCAGTTATTGGGGGGGGAAAGAGACCCAGTACTTC | CASSYWGGKETQYF
NA | TRBJ1-1 | TRBV30 | 14 | NA | TGTGCCTGGACCTTCGCGGGTCTGGGCACTGAAGCTTTCTTT | CAWTFAGLGTEAFF
NA | TRBJ2-1 | TRBV5-1 | 15 | NA | TGCGCCAGCAGCGGGGACATCGGCTCCTACAATGAGCAGTTCTTC | CASSGDIGSYNEQFF
NA | TRBJ2-1 | TRBV21-1 | 19 | NA | TGTGCCAGCAGCCTAAGGACTAGCGGGAGGGGGGGCTCCTACAATGAGCAGTTCTTC | CASSLRTSGRGGSYNEQFF
NA | TRBJ1-1 | TRBV2 | 15 | TRBD1 | TGTGCCAGCAGTGGGGGGACAGGGCGGATCACTGAAGCTTTCTTT | CASSGGTGRITEAFF
NA | TRBJ2-5 | TRBV30 | 12 | NA | TGTGCCTGGAGTACCAGGGTCGGTGCCCAGTACTTC | CAWSTRVGAQYF
NA | TRBJ2-7 | TRBV5-1 | 15 | NA | TGCGCCAGCAGCCCTCGGGCAGGGAGCTCCTACGAGCAGTACTTC | CASSPRAGSSYEQYF
NA | TRBJ1-5 | TRBV5-1 | 15 | NA | TGCGCCAGCAGCTTAGTCCCCGGGGGCAATCAGCCCCAGCATTTT | CASSLVPGGNQPQHF